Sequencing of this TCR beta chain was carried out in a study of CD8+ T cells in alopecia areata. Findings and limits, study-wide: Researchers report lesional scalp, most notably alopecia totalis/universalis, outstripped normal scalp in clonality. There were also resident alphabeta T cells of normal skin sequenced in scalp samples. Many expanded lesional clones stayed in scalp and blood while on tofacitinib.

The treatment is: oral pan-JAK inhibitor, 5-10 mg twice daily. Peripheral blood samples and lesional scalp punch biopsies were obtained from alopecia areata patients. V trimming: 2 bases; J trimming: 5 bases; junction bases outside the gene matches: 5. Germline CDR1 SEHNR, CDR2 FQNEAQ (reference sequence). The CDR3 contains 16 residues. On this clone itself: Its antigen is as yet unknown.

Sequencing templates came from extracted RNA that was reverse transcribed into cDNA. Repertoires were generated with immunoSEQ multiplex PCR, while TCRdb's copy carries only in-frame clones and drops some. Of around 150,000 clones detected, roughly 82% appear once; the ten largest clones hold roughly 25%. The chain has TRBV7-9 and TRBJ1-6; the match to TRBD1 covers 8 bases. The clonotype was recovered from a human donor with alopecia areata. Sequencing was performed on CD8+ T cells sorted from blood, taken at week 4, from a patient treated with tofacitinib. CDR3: CASSLPGGENNSPLHF. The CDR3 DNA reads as TGTGCCAGCAGCTTACCAGGGGGCGAAAATAATTCACCCCTCCACTTT.